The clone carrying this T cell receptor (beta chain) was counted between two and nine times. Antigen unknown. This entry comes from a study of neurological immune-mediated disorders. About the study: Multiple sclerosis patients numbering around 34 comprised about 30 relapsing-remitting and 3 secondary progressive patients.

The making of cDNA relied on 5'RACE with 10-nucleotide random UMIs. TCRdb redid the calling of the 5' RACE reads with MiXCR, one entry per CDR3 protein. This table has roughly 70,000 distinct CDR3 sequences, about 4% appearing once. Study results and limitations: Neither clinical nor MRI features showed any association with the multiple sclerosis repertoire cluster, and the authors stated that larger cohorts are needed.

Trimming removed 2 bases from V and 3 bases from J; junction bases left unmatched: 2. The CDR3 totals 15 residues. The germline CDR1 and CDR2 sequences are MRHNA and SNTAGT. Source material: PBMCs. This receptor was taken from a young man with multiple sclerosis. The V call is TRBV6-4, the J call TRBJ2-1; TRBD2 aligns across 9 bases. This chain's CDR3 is CASSDGGGGYNEQFF. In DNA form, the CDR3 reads TGTGCCAGCAGTGACGGCGGGGGGGGCTACAATGAGCAGTTCTTC.